These 27 T cell receptor beta chains were all obtained from the same sample, sequenced in a study of T cell clonotyping in hematopoietic cell transplantation. Time point reported: recipient sample about 28 days before transplant, after cytoreduction. Clones were read by immunoSEQ multiplex PCR, and TCRdb kept only the in-frame ones, dropping some. The repertoire includes about 69,000 clones, 95% to 97% of them detected once, and roughly 1.8% sits in the top ten. Here the sequenced sample was peripheral blood mononuclear cells, taken before stem cell transplant. These receptors were obtained from a woman between 50 and 59 years old with acute myeloid leukemia. Some clones in this sample may be carry-over from other donors' samples.

The chain carries TRBV28 and TRBJ1-2; TRBD1 agrees at 7 bases. CDR1 and CDR2 from the germline V gene are MDHEN and SYDVKM. CDR3 length: 14 amino acids. V dropped 6 bases and J dropped 2; count of bases not matched to a gene: 6. CDR3 amino acids: CASRIQGNNYGYTF. The CDR3 DNA is TGTGCCAGCAGGATACAGGGGAACAACTATGGCTACACCTTC.

The V call is TRBV28, the J call TRBJ2-7; D not resolved. The germline V gene has CDR1 MDHEN and CDR2 SYDVKM. This CDR3 comprises 15 residues. V gave up 5 bases and J gave up 2 bases, with 16 bases separating them. This chain's CDR3 is CASSDGLRATYEQYF. The DNA for the CDR3 is TGTGCCAGCAGTGATGGGCTACGGGCAACCTACGAGCAGTACTTC.

This sequence joins TRBV11-2 and TRBJ1-4; maybe TRBD1 (6 bases). Looked up from germline, CDR1 is SGHAT and CDR2 is FQNNGV. V was clipped by 4 bases and J by 0 bases, with 18 bases between them. The length of the CDR3 is 18 residues. The CDR3 loop reads CASSYYQWGPATNEKLFF. The CDR3 DNA follows: TGTGCCAGCAGCTACTATCAGTGGGGGCCTGCAACTAATGAAAAACTGTTTTTT.

V and J are TRBV7-6 and TRBJ2-1; D ambiguous. Trimming left V 1 base short and J 3 bases short, with 1 base between. Germline-derived CDR1 and CDR2 are SGHVS and FNYEAQ. The CDR3 totals 12 residues. Written as DNA, the CDR3 is TGTGCCAGCAGCTTAGTCTACAATGAGCAGTTCTTC. It yields the protein CASSLVYNEQFF. Filled out from reference TRBV7-6 and TRBJ2-1, the complete variable domain reads GAGVSQSPRYKVTKRGQDVALRCDPISGHVSLYWYRQALGQGPEFLTYFNYEAQQDKSGLPNDRFSAERPEGSISTLTIQRTEQRDSAMYRCASSLVYNEQFFGPGTRLTVL.

The table lists this clone with a count of one. V gene TRBV7-9 combines with J gene TRBJ2-2; D gene unclear. This CDR3 contains 12 residues. V was trimmed by 7 bases and J by 7 bases, leaving 10 bases between them. The germline gives CDR1 SEHNR, CDR2 FQNEAQ (reference sequence). The CDR3 nucleotides read TGTGCCAGCACCCCTTTAAACGGGGAGCTGTTTTTT. It specifies CASTPLNGELFF.

The rearrangement links TRBV28 to TRBJ2-7, with D hard to call. The germline V gene encodes CDR1 MDHEN and CDR2 SYDVKM. Trimming stripped 3 bases from V and 0 bases from J, with 15 bases between. CDR3 length equals 16 residues. For the CDR3, the DNA is TGTGCCAGCAGTTTTGGGTCAGGATTGAGCTCCTACGAGCAGTACTTC. It encodes CASSFGSGLSSYEQYF.

The chain is built from TRBV6-5 and TRBJ1-1; no definite D call. The V and J ends lost 2 bases and 7 bases respectively, with 14 bases between them. From germline, CDR1 is MNHEY and CDR2 SVGAGI. This CDR3 region has 14 residues. In DNA, the CDR3 is TGTGCCAGCAGTTACGAGCTTTCGTCCTTTGAAGCTTTCTTT. This codes for CASSYELSSFEAFF.

The rearrangement joins TRBV10-2 to TRBJ2-7, with 7 bases matching TRBD2. Trimming removed 6 bases from V and 0 bases from J; junction bases left unmatched: 8. CDR1 is WSHSY, CDR2 SAAADI, per germline. This CDR3 is built from 15 residues. CDR3 loop: CASRERLAASYEQYF. CDR3 DNA sequence: TGCGCCAGCAGAGAACGTCTAGCGGCCTCCTACGAGCAGTACTTC.

The V call is TRBV4-1, the J call TRBJ1-4; 8 bases align to TRBD1. J gave up 8 bases and V 8 bases, and 7 bases lay outside the gene matches. From germline, CDR1 is MGHRA and CDR2 YSYEKL. The CDR3 is 13 amino acids. The DNA for the CDR3 is TGCGCCAGCTCCCAGGGGGCATCGGAAAAACTGTTTTTT. Its translation is CASSQGASEKLFF.

CDR3 nucleotide sequence: TGTGCCAGCAGCCAATCCGGGCCTCCGAGGGACTATGGCTACACCTTC. Its translation: CASSQSGPPRDYGYTF. The chain joins TRBV14 to TRBJ1-2; D ambiguous. CDR3 size: 16 residues. V lost 2 bases, J lost 3 bases, and 16 bases lay in between. Germline loops: CDR1 SGHDN, CDR2 FVKESK.

The V call is TRBV2, the J call TRBJ1-1; D gene uncertain. The CDR3 runs to 14 residues. Trimming removed 3 bases from V and 0 bases from J, with 8 bases in between. Looked up from germline, CDR1 is SNHLY and CDR2 is FYNNEI. The CDR3 reads CASSDSGVNTEAFF. The DNA of the CDR3 is TGTGCCAGCAGTGATTCCGGGGTGAACACTGAAGCTTTCTTT.

V and J are TRBV5-5 and TRBJ1-1, with D unresolved. The CDR3 length is 15 residues. Germline loops: CDR1 SGHKS, CDR2 YYEKEE (reference sequence). Trimming shortened V by 3 bases and J by 3 bases, and 15 bases separated the two germline ends. In nucleotides, the CDR3 is TGTGCCAGCAGCTCCCCTGGGCGGCCTGACACTGAAGCTTTCTTT. Amino acid sequence: CASSSPGRPDTEAFF. The full variable domain, in which reference TRBV5-5 and TRBJ1-1 provide the parts outside the CDR3, is DAGVTQSPTHLIKTRGQQVTLRCSPISGHKSVSWYQQVLGQGPQFIFQYYEKEERGRGNFPDRFSARQFPNYSSELNVNALLLGDSALYLCASSSPGRPDTEAFFGQGTRLTVV.

V and J are TRBV6-5 and TRBJ2-6; D is unclear. There are 16 residues in the CDR3. Trimming left V 2 bases short and J 0 bases short, with 8 bases between. Germline assignment: CDR1 MNHEY and CDR2 SVGAGI. This chain's CDR3 is CASSYTIDSGANVLTF. The CDR3 DNA sequence: TGTGCCAGCAGTTACACGATAGACTCTGGGGCCAACGTCCTGACTTTC.

V usage is TRBV19 and J usage is TRBJ1-1; TRBD1 might be the D (5 bases). The CDR3 totals 15 residues. Germline-derived CDR1 and CDR2 are LNHDA and SQIVND (reference sequence). The V end was cut by 2 bases, the J end by 5 bases, with 15 bases between. This chain's CDR3 is CASSIFGDRGTEAFF. CDR3 in DNA: TGTGCCAGTAGTATATTTGGGGACCGGGGTACTGAAGCTTTCTTT.

The chain has TRBV5-1 and TRBJ2-1; TRBD1 agrees at 7 bases. In germline, CDR1 is SGHRS, CDR2 YFSETQ. The CDR3 loop spans 14 amino acids. J was trimmed by 9 bases and V by 4 bases; bases with no gene match: 10. CDR3 sequence (DNA): TGCGCCAGCAGCGCCGGAGACAGGGAGACTGAGCAGTTCTTC. It yields the protein CASSAGDRETEQFF.

The chain is built from TRBV10-3 and TRBJ2-5, with TRBD2 matching over 10 bases. This CDR3 is built from 16 residues. The germline V gene encodes CDR1 ENHRY and CDR2 SYGVKD. With V trimmed by 7 bases and J by 5 bases, 13 bases remained unmatched. The CDR3 is CAIMRGAGGPGETQYF. As DNA, the CDR3 is TGTGCCATCATGAGGGGAGCGGGAGGGCCCGGGGAGACCCAGTACTTC.

V gene TRBV27 combines with J gene TRBJ1-1, with TRBD1 identical over 7 bases. The CDR3 length is 13 residues. V lost 5 bases to trimming and J lost 4 bases; unmatched junction nucleotides: 4. Germline assignment: CDR1 MNHEY and CDR2 SMNVEV (reference sequence). For the CDR3, the DNA is TGTGCCAGCAGTCGAAGACAGGGCACTGAAGCTTTCTTT. Protein sequence: CASSRRQGTEAFF.

The chain couples TRBV7-2 to TRBJ1-3; D uncertain. Trimming shortened V by 4 bases and J by 2 bases, and 0 bases separated the two germline ends. The CDR3 contains 11 residues. The germline gives CDR1 SGHTA, CDR2 FQGNSA. In DNA, the CDR3 is TGTGCCAGCAGCTCTGGAAACACCATATATTTT. Encoded protein: CASSSGNTIYF.

The rearrangement links TRBV7-9 to TRBJ1-3, with 7 bases that match TRBD1. This CDR3 is built from 13 residues. V shed 5 bases and J 7 bases; nucleotides not matched to a gene: 5. CDR1 is SEHNR and CDR2 is FQNEAQ in the germline V gene (reference sequence). The CDR3 sequence is CASSLAQGNTIYF. The CDR3 bases are TGTGCCAGCAGCCTCGCACAGGGGAACACCATATATTTT.

In DNA, the CDR3 is TGTGCCTGGCGTGACACGCTCAATCAGCCCCAGCATTTT. Its translation is CAWRDTLNQPQHF. This chain uses TRBV30 with TRBJ1-5; D is uncertain. The CDR3 totals 13 residues. V was clipped by 5 bases and J by 3 bases, with 11 bases between them. CDR1 GTSNPN and CDR2 SVGIG come from the germline V gene (reference sequence). Complete variable domain (other parts from reference TRBV30 and TRBJ1-5): SQTIHQWPATLVQPVGSPLSLECTVEGTSNPNLYWYRQAAGRGLQLLFYSVGIGQISSEVPQNLSASRPQDRQFILSSKKLLLSDSGFYLCAWRDTLNQPQHFGDGTRLSIL.

CDR3 nucleotides: TGTGCCAGTAGTAGGGGACTAGCGGTCGCATACAATGAGCAGTTCTTC. This gives the protein CASSRGLAVAYNEQFF. The chain has TRBV19 and TRBJ2-1, with 11 nucleotides matching TRBD2. This CDR3 contains 16 residues. CDR1 and CDR2 (germline): LNHDA, SQIVND (reference sequence). V lost 4 bases to trimming and J lost 4 bases; unmatched junction nucleotides: 6.

The chain employs TRBV2 and TRBJ2-2; D possibly uses TRBD1 or TRBD2 (5 bases each). The CDR3 runs 16 residues. CDR1 and CDR2 from the germline V gene are SNHLY and FYNNEI. V lost 6 bases and J lost 2, with 16 bases in between. The CDR3 sequence: CASREGHFVNTGELFF. The CDR3 region has the DNA TGTGCCAGCAGAGAGGGGCATTTTGTAAACACCGGGGAGCTGTTTTTT.

This rearrangement joins TRBV7-2 to TRBJ2-3; possibly TRBD1 or TRBD2 for D (5 bases each). The germline CDR1 and CDR2 sequences are SGHTA and FQGNSA. V was trimmed by 6 bases and J by 2 bases, leaving 12 bases between them. The CDR3 loop spans 14 amino acids. The chain's CDR3 is CASRLGGNTDTQYF. CDR3 nucleotide sequence: TGTGCCAGCAGACTTGGGGGTAACACAGATACGCAGTATTTT.

The chain is built from TRBV7-3 and TRBJ2-7; D unresolved. Germline loops: CDR1 SGHTA, CDR2 FQGTGA. The CDR3 totals 14 residues. V was pared by 5 bases and J by 4 bases, with 15 bases between. In DNA form, the CDR3 reads TGTGCCAGCAGCCCACGCCCGGATCCTTACGAGCAGTACTTC. Amino acids: CASSPRPDPYEQYF.

V gene TRBV6-1 combines with J gene TRBJ1-1; no reliable D call. This CDR3 has 12 residues. The germline V and J ends were trimmed by 5 bases and 1 base, with 5 bases remaining between them. Germline V gives CDR1 MNHNS, CDR2 SASEGT. CDR3 sequence: CASSLTNTEAFF. CDR3 nucleotides: TGTGCCAGCAGTTTGACGAACACTGAAGCTTTCTTT.

Details on this clone: An end of the junction does not agree with germline; a read error may underlie this. This sequence joins TRBV20-1 and TRBJ2-1; tentatively, D is TRBD2 (6 bases). The CDR3 loop spans 11 amino acids. Germline CDR1 reads DFQATT; CDR2 reads SNEGSKA (reference sequence). The CDR3 is CSGFGGNGQFF. The DNA of the CDR3 is TGCAGTGGCTTCGGGGGTAATGGGCAGTTCTTC.

The chain recombines TRBV2 with TRBJ2-5; D gene unclear. Germline CDR1 is SNHLY and CDR2 is FYNNEI. V was clipped by 7 bases and J by 2 bases, with 11 bases between them. The CDR3 consists of 13 residues. Here the CDR3 reads CASKPYRQETQYF. CDR3 nucleotide sequence: TGTGCCAGCAAACCCTACAGACAAGAGACCCAGTACTTC.